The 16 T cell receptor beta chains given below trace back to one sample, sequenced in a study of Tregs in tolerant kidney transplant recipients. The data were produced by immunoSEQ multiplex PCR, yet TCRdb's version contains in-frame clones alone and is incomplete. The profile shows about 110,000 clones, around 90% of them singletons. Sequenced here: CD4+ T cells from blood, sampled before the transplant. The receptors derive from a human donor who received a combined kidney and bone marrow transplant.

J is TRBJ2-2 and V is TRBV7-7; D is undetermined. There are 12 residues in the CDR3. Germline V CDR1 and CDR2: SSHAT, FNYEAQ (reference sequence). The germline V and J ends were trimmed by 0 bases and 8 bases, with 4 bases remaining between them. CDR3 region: CASSLASGELFF. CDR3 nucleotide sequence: TGTGCCAGCAGCTTAGCTTCGGGGGAGCTGTTTTTT.

This CDR3 is CASSKSPSGRYNEQFF. CDR3 DNA: TGTGCCAGCAGCAAATCCCCTAGCGGGAGGTACAATGAGCAGTTCTTC. V gene TRBV21-1 combines with J gene TRBJ2-1; the table's D call of TRBD2 was not tested on the DNA. TRBV21-1 is classified as a pseudogene. This CDR3 spans 16 amino acids.

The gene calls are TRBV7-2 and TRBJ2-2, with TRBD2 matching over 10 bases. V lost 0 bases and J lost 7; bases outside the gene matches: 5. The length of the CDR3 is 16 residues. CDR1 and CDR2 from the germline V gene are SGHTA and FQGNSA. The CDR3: CASSLASGGAIGELFF. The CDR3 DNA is TGTGCCAGCAGCTTAGCGAGCGGGGGGGCAATCGGGGAGCTGTTTTTT.

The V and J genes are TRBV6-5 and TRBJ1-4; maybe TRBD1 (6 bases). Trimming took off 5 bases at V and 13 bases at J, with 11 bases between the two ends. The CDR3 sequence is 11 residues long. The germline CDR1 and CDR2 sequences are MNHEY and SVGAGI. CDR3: CASSGGALLFF. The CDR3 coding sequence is TGTGCCAGCAGTGGGGGGGCGTTACTGTTTTTT.

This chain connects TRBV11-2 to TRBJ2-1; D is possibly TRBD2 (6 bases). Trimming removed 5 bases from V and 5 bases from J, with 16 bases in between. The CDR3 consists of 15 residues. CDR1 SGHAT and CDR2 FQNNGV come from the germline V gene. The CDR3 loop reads CASSAIGGDDNEQFF. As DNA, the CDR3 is TGTGCCAGCAGCGCCATTGGCGGGGACGACAATGAGCAGTTCTTC.

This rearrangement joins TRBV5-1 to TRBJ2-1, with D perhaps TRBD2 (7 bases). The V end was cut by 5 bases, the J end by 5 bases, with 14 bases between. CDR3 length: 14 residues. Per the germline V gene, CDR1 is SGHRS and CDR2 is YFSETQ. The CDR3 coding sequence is TGCGCCAGCAGTCCTAGGGGGGGCAACAATGAGCAGTTCTTC. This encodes CASSPRGGNNEQFF.

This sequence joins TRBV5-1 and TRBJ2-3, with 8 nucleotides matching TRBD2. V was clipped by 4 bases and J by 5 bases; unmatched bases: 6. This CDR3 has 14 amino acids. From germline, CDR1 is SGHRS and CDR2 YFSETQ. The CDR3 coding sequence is TGCGCCAGCAGCCCAGCGGGAGTGGGAGATACGCAGTATTTT. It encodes CASSPAGVGDTQYF.

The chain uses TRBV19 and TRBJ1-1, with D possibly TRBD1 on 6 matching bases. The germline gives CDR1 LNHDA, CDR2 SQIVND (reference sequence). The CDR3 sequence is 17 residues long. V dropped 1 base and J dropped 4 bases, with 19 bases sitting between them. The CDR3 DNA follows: TGTGCCAGTAGTATAGTGGGGGGGCTCGATATGGGCACTGAAGCTTTCTTT. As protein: CASSIVGGLDMGTEAFF.

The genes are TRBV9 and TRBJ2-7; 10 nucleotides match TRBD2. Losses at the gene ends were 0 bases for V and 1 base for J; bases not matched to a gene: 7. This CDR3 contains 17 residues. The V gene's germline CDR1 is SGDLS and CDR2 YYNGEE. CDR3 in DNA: TGTGCCAGCAGCGTAGGTCTAGCGGGAGTCGGTTCCTACGAGCAGTACTTC. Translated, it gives CASSVGLAGVGSYEQYF.

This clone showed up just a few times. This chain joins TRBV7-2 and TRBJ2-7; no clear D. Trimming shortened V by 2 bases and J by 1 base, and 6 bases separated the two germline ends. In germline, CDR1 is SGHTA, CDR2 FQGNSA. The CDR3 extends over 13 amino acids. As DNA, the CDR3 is TGTGCCAGCAGCTTACAGGCTTCCTACGAGCAGTACTTC. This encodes CASSLQASYEQYF. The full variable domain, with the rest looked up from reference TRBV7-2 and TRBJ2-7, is GAGVSQSPSNKVTEKGKDVELRCDPISGHTALYWYRQSLGQGLEFLIYFQGNSAPDKSGLPSDRFSAERTGGSVSTLTIQRTQQEDSAVYLCASSLQASYEQYFGPGTRLTVT.

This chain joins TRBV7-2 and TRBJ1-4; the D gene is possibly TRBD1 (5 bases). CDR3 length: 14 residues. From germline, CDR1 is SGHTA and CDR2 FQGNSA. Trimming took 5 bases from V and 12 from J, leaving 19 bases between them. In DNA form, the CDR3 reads TGTGCCAGCAGCCCCGGTGGGTCGTGGGGGGAACTGTTTTTT. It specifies CASSPGGSWGELFF.

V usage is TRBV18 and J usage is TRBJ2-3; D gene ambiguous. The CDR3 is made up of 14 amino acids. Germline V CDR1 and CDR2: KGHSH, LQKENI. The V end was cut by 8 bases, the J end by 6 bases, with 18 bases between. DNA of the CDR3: TGTGCCAGCACCAAAAGTCGAGTTATTGATACGCAGTATTTT. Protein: CASTKSRVIDTQYF.

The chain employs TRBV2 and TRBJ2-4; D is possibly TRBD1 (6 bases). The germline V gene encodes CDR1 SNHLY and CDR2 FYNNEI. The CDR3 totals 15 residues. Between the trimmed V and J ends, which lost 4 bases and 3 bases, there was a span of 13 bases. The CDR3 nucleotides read TGTGCCAGCAGTGCCAACAGGGTTGGCAAAAACATTCAGTACTTC. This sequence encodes CASSANRVGKNIQYF.

The DNA of the CDR3 is TGTGCCAGCAGCTCAGGGGATGGGGGCAATCAGCCCCAGCATTTT. Translation gives CASSSGDGGNQPQHF. V is TRBV5-4 and J is TRBJ1-5, with a weak D call TRBD1 (6 bases). The CDR3 covers 15 residues. Deletions cut 3 bases from V and 2 bases from J, with 12 bases between. CDR1 SGHNT and CDR2 YYREEE come from the germline V gene (reference sequence).

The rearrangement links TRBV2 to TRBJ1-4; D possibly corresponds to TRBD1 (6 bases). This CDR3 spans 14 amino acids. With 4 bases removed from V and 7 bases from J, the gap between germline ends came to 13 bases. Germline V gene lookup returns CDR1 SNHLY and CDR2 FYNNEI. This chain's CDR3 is CASSGGTKSEKLFF. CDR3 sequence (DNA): TGTGCCAGCAGTGGAGGGACAAAATCTGAAAAACTGTTTTTT.

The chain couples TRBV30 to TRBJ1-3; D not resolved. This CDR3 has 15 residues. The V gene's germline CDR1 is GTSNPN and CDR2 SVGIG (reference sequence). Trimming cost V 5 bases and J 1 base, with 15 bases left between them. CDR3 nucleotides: TGTGCCTGGGCCAAAGACATTCGATCTGGAAACACCATATATTTT. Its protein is CAWAKDIRSGNTIYF.